Listed here are 23 T cell receptor beta chains from one sample, sequenced in a study of vaccination and CD4 T cells after COVID-19. These receptors' antigens are unknown. Regarding treatment: roughly ten-day PBMC culture with coronavirus spike peptide pools or control peptides (ViraFEST assay). The assay that was used to sequence DNA from cultured CD4+ T cells was the Oncomine TCR Beta short-read assay. TCRdb called the PCR reads again in MiXCR, with one record for every CDR3 protein. The sample lists tens of thousands of distinct CDR3 sequences, over 60% occurring once. The sequenced sample was CD4+ T cells from blood, cultured in vitro, obtained after SARS-CoV-2 vaccination. The receptors were gathered from a human donor who received a COVID-19 vaccine.

This clonotype has just a few counts. The chain links TRBV2 to TRBJ1-2; the D gene is possibly TRBD1 (6 bases). Germline V gives CDR1 SNHLY, CDR2 FYNNEI. V dropped 3 bases and J dropped 0 bases, with 8 bases sitting between them. The CDR3 runs 14 residues. CDR3 amino acids: CASSDRQANYGYTF. CDR3 in DNA: TGTGCCAGCAGTGACCGACAGGCTAACTATGGCTACACCTTC.

This rearrangement joins TRBV25-1 to TRBJ2-3; possible D gene TRBD2, 6 bases. CDR1 is MGHDK, CDR2 SYGVNS, per germline. V shed 6 bases and J shed 3 bases, with 10 bases lying between them. The CDR3 loop spans 13 amino acids. The CDR3 here is CASRGTATDTQYF. CDR3 nucleotide sequence: TGTGCCAGCAGGGGGACTGCAACAGATACGCAGTATTTT.

This clonotype showed up just once. The gene calls are TRBV7-2 and TRBJ2-7; D gene uncertain. The CDR3 has 15 residues. CDR1 SGHTA and CDR2 FQGNSA come from the germline V gene. V lost 1 base to trimming and J lost 1 base, with 11 bases between them. CDR3 amino acids: CASSLGSGRSYEQYF. DNA for the CDR3: TGTGCCAGCAGCTTAGGCTCGGGCAGGTCCTACGAGCAGTACTTC. Supplemented by reference TRBV7-2 and TRBJ2-7, the full variable domain reads GAGVSQSPSNKVTEKGKDVELRCDPISGHTALYWYRQSLGQGLEFLIYFQGNSAPDKSGLPSDRFSAERTGGSVSTLTIQRTQQEDSAVYLCASSLGSGRSYEQYFGPGTRLTVT.

The V call is TRBV24-1, the J call TRBJ1-1; D gene ambiguous. This CDR3 region has 15 residues. Germline V gives CDR1 KGHDR, CDR2 SFDVKD. Trimming removed 4 bases at V and 1 base at J, with 12 bases between. The CDR3 protein is CATSEGSAGNTEAFF. The CDR3 DNA follows: TGTGCCACCAGTGAGGGTTCGGCAGGGAACACTGAAGCTTTCTTT.

The chain joins TRBV19 to TRBJ1-2; D remains unclear. Germline values: CDR1 LNHDA, CDR2 SQIVND (reference sequence). V was cut by 8 bases and J by 2 bases, with 6 bases left in between. The CDR3 totals 11 residues. The CDR3 DNA sequence: TGTGCCAGTCACGTCAACTATGGCTACACCTTC. Protein sequence: CASHVNYGYTF. The whole variable domain, remainder taken from reference TRBV19 and TRBJ1-2, is DGGITQSPKYLFRKEGQNVTLSCEQNLNHDAMYWYRQDPGQGLRLIYYSQIVNDFQKGDIAEGYSVSREKKESFPLTVTSAQKNPTAFYLCASHVNYGYTFGSGTRLTVV.

The chain employs TRBV2 and TRBJ2-5; the match to TRBD2 covers 10 bases. This CDR3 contains 16 residues. The V gene's germline CDR1 is SNHLY and CDR2 FYNNEI. Trimming took 6 bases from V and 5 from J; bases not matched to a gene: 12. CDR3 sequence (DNA): TGTGCCAGCAGCCTTAGCGGGGGGACGACGGCGGAGACCCAGTACTTC. The encoded protein is CASSLSGGTTAETQYF.

V is TRBV6-1 and J is TRBJ2-1; 7 nucleotides agree with TRBD2. After removal of 8 bases from V and 8 bases from J, the junction contained 12 bases not matched to a gene. Germline V gives CDR1 MNHNS, CDR2 SASEGT. This CDR3 has 14 amino acids. The CDR3 here is CASSWRLAVDEQFF. CDR3 nucleotides: TGTGCCAGCTCCTGGCGGCTAGCGGTGGATGAGCAGTTCTTC.

This rearrangement joins TRBV24-1 to TRBJ2-3, with D perhaps assigned TRBD1 or TRBD2 (6 bases each). In germline, CDR1 is KGHDR, CDR2 SFDVKD. V gave up 9 bases and J gave up 2 bases, with 8 bases separating them. This CDR3 contains 12 residues. The CDR3 here is CATGGPTDTQYF. CDR3 nucleotide sequence: TGTGCCACCGGGGGGCCCACAGATACGCAGTATTTT.

This chain joins TRBV25-1 and TRBJ1-1; 8 bases line up with TRBD1. Germline CDR1 is MGHDK and CDR2 is SYGVNS. The CDR3 contains 15 residues. V was clipped by 4 bases and J by 0 bases; unmatched bases: 4. The CDR3 loop reads CASSAGQGLNTEAFF. The CDR3 nucleotides read TGTGCCAGCAGTGCAGGACAGGGTCTGAACACTGAAGCTTTCTTT.

This clonotype was counted between two and nine times. V gene TRBV27 combines with J gene TRBJ1-1; D uncertain. Germline CDR1 is MNHEY and CDR2 is SMNVEV (reference sequence). Trimming pared 4 bases from V and 7 bases from J, leaving 7 bases between. The CDR3 is 11 residues long. The CDR3: CASSSRLEAFF. Written as DNA, the CDR3 is TGTGCCAGCAGTTCTCGGCTTGAAGCTTTCTTT.

This chain connects TRBV21-1 to TRBJ1-5; whether TRBD1, the table's D call, matches the DNA was not checked. TRBV21-1 is annotated as a pseudogene. The CDR3 has 21 amino acids. The CDR3 nucleotides read TGTGCCAGCAGCAAAGAGCGAACATACAGGGCCAACTCAAGGAGCAATCAGCCCCAGCATTTT. This gives the protein CASSKERTYRANSRSNQPQHF.

The chain couples TRBV7-9 to TRBJ2-7; TRBD2 is a possible D gene (6 bases). Germline CDR1 is SEHNR and CDR2 is FQNEAQ (reference sequence). This CDR3 has 13 residues. V was cut by 5 bases and J by 6 bases, with 14 bases left in between. The CDR3 loop is CASSRRFGGEQYF. The CDR3 bases are TGTGCCAGCAGCCGTCGTTTCGGGGGCGAGCAGTACTTC.

The gene calls are TRBV25-1 and TRBJ1-2; a possible D gene is TRBD1 (6 bases). The CDR3 has 15 residues. CDR1 is MGHDK, CDR2 SYGVNS, per germline. V dropped 2 bases and J dropped 2 bases, with 12 bases sitting between them. CDR3 region: CASSERTQGNYGYTF. The CDR3 DNA is TGTGCCAGCAGTGAACGTACGCAGGGGAACTATGGCTACACCTTC.

The J gene is TRBJ2-7, the V gene TRBV2; D might be TRBD2 (6 bases). This CDR3 has 14 amino acids. V lost 4 bases, J lost 4 bases, and 14 bases lay in between. CDR1 and CDR2 from the germline V gene are SNHLY and FYNNEI. The DNA for the CDR3 is TGTGCCAGCAGTGGGGGAGACGGGAGATACGAGCAGTACTTC. This encodes CASSGGDGRYEQYF.

V is TRBV20-1 and J is TRBJ1-5; TRBD1 matches 9 bases. Germline values: CDR1 DFQATT, CDR2 SNEGSKA (reference sequence). J lost 4 bases, V lost 3 bases, and 13 bases had no gene match. The CDR3 covers 17 residues. In DNA form, the CDR3 reads TGCAGTGCTAGGGCTAAAGGGGGACAGGGAGGAAATCAGCCCCAGCATTTT. Translation: CSARAKGGQGGNQPQHF.

There are a few counts of this clonotype. The rearrangement uses TRBV20-1 and TRBJ1-4, with 10 bases fitting TRBD1. Trimming at V came to 1 base and at J to 0 bases, leaving 11 bases not matched to a gene. Looked up from germline, CDR1 is DFQATT and CDR2 is SNEGSKA (reference sequence). The CDR3 totals 19 residues. The DNA for the CDR3 is TGCAGTGCTAGAGCTCCACAGGGACAGGGGCCAACAACTAATGAAAAACTGTTTTTT. Its protein is CSARAPQGQGPTTNEKLFF.

The chain uses TRBV30 and TRBJ2-2; 13 nucleotides align to TRBD2. V was clipped by 0 bases and J by 6 bases; unmatched bases: 1. The germline V gene has CDR1 GTSNPN and CDR2 SVGIG (reference sequence). This CDR3 spans 15 amino acids. The CDR3: CAWSVTSGGAGELFF. CDR3 DNA: TGTGCCTGGAGTGTCACTAGCGGGGGGGCCGGGGAGCTGTTTTTT.

The rearrangement uses TRBV19 and TRBJ2-5; 9 bases are shared with TRBD2. Germline V gene data show CDR1 as LNHDA and CDR2 as SQIVND (reference sequence). The CDR3 length is 15 residues. Trimming took 7 bases from V and 5 from J; bases not matched to a gene: 11. CDR3 nucleotide sequence: TGTGCCAGTACCCTCGGCGGGGGGGCAGAGGAGACCCAGTACTTC. This translates into CASTLGGGAEETQYF.

The chain is built from TRBV20-1 and TRBJ2-3; D is unclear. V shed 0 bases and J shed 5 bases, with 6 bases lying between them. The CDR3 is 12 residues long. Germline CDR1 and CDR2: DFQATT and SNEGSKA (reference sequence). The CDR3 loop is CSARELGDTQYF. The CDR3 DNA reads as TGCAGTGCTAGAGAGCTGGGAGATACGCAGTATTTT.

The gene calls are TRBV20-1 and TRBJ1-5; TRBD1 aligns across 7 bases. The germline CDR1 and CDR2 sequences are DFQATT and SNEGSKA (reference sequence). This CDR3 comprises 16 residues. Germline trimming cut 6 bases from V and 1 base from J; bases unmatched to any gene: 12. This chain's CDR3 is CSAHVLGGMSNQPQHF. The CDR3 DNA follows: TGCAGTGCGCACGTCCTAGGGGGCATGAGCAATCAGCCCCAGCATTTT.

The gene calls are TRBV19 and TRBJ2-7, with D perhaps matching TRBD2 (5 bases). Germline V gene sequence: CDR1 LNHDA, CDR2 SQIVND (reference sequence). The CDR3 totals 14 residues. Trimming took off 2 bases at V and 1 base at J, with 9 bases between the two ends. CDR3 residues: CASSISRGSYEQYF. For the CDR3, the DNA is TGTGCCAGTAGTATATCCCGGGGTTCCTACGAGCAGTACTTC.

This chain links TRBV6-1 with TRBJ1-2; D is unresolved. The V end lost 2 bases, the J end lost 8 bases, and 12 bases lay between the germline ends. The germline CDR1 and CDR2 sequences are MNHNS and SASEGT. This CDR3 has 13 amino acids. The CDR3 protein is CASSESMGSGYTF. The CDR3 region has the DNA TGTGCCAGCAGTGAATCAATGGGCAGCGGCTACACCTTC.

This rearrangement joins TRBV12-3 or TRBV12-4 to TRBJ1-2; D remains ambiguous. Between the trimmed V and J ends, which lost 1 base and 0 bases, there was a span of 21 bases. The CDR3 spans 19 residues. The CDR3 DNA follows: TGTGCCAGCAGTTTAGTGGGTTTATTAGGACTACGAACTAACTATGGCTACACCTTC. Translating gives CASSLVGLLGLRTNYGYTF.